These 15 T cell receptor beta chains came from one sample sequenced in a study of Graves' ophthalmopathy and Graves' hyperthyroidism. TCR beta CDR3 regions were amplified from RNA transcripts. In the first round, RT-PCR was carried out with HTBI primers, and a multiplex PCR formed the second round. TCRdb re-derived calls from the multiplex PCR reads in MiXCR, one entry per CDR3 protein. The sample contains about 740,000 distinct CDR3 sequences, approximately 40% of which appear only once. The specimen sequenced was peripheral blood. The receptor source for this set is an adult man with Graves' ophthalmopathy.

Details on this clonotype: A much larger clone sits a single nucleotide away, making a read error possible. This chain joins TRBV7-9 and TRBJ2-7; D unresolved. V was clipped by 5 bases and J by 0 bases, with 14 bases between them. The CDR3 sequence is 15 residues long. The germline CDR1 and CDR2 sequences are SEHNR and FQNEAQ (reference sequence). This CDR3 is CASSPMAAASYEQYF. The CDR3 nucleotides are TGTGCCAGCAGCCCGATGGCAGCTGCCTCCTACGAGCAGTACTTC.

V gene TRBV4-2 combines with J gene TRBJ2-2; D uncertain. Trimming left V 0 bases short and J 7 bases short, with 6 bases between. Germline V gives CDR1 LGHNA, CDR2 YNFKEQ. The CDR3 spans 13 residues. DNA for the CDR3: TGTGCCAGCAGCCAAGATCTCATCGGGGAGCTGTTTTTT. Its translation: CASSQDLIGELFF.

This sequence joins TRBV3-1 and TRBJ1-1; D possibly corresponds to TRBD1 (5 bases). The CDR3 is made up of 14 amino acids. The V and J ends lost 0 bases and 7 bases respectively, with 12 bases between them. In germline, CDR1 is LGHDT, CDR2 YNNKEL (reference sequence). DNA for the CDR3: TGTGCCAGCAGCCAAGATTCGCGGACAAATGAAGCTTTCTTT. It specifies CASSQDSRTNEAFF. The whole variable domain, remainder taken from reference TRBV3-1 and TRBJ1-1, is DTAVSQTPKYLVTQMGNDKSIKCEQNLGHDTMYWYKQDSKKFLKIMFSYNNKELIINETVPNRFSPKSPDKAHLNLHINSLELGDSAVYFCASSQDSRTNEAFFGQGTRLTVV.

The chain employs TRBV5-1 and TRBJ1-1, with a weak D call TRBD1 (5 bases). CDR1 SGHRS and CDR2 YFSETQ come from the germline V gene. The V and J ends lost 5 bases and 11 bases respectively, with 25 bases between them. CDR3 length equals 15 residues. The CDR3 loop reads CASRYAGSREDSAFF. The CDR3 nucleotides read TGCGCCAGCAGATACGCCGGGTCCAGGGAGGATTCGGCTTTCTTT.

The rearrangement uses TRBV7-9 and TRBJ1-6; no clear D. CDR1 and CDR2 from the germline V gene are SEHNR and FQNEAQ (reference sequence). V dropped 5 bases and J dropped 0 bases, with 11 bases sitting between them. The CDR3 contains 16 residues. CDR3 sequence (DNA): TGTGCCAGCAGCCAGTCGTCGAGCTCCTATAATTCACCCCTCCACTTT. It is translated as CASSQSSSSYNSPLHF.

As for this clonotype: An end of the junction differs from the germline gene, which may be a read error. The chain is built from TRBV2 and TRBJ1-5; D possibly corresponds to TRBD1 (6 bases). The CDR3 length is 14 residues. The V gene's germline CDR1 is SNHLY and CDR2 FYNNEI. For the CDR3, the DNA is TGTGCCAGCAGTGAGGGGCAGGGGAATCAGCCCCGGCATTTT. As protein: CASSEGQGNQPRHF.

Only a few counts were recorded for this clonotype. The chain employs TRBV7-9 and TRBJ2-2; 12 positions match TRBD2. The CDR3 runs 18 residues. The junction had 9 bases not matched to a gene; V was cut back by 3 bases and J by 4 bases. Germline V lookup: CDR1 SEHNR, CDR2 FQNEAQ (reference sequence). The CDR3 coding sequence is TGTGCCAGCAGCTTGGGTCCCATGACTAGCGGGGGCACCGGGGAGCTGTTTTTT. This gives the protein CASSLGPMTSGGTGELFF.

The CDR3 sequence: CATSRGLAGQGEKLFF. As DNA, the CDR3 is TGTGCCACCAGCAGGGGACTAGCGGGACAAGGTGAAAAACTGTTTTTT. V and J are TRBV15 and TRBJ1-4, with TRBD1 as a possible D gene (6 bases). V was shortened by 3 bases and J by 7 bases, with 18 bases between the two germline ends. CDR3 length: 16 amino acids. The germline V gene encodes CDR1 LNHNV and CDR2 YYDKDF (reference sequence).

This clonotype has a handful of counts. The chain uses TRBV6-5 and TRBJ2-5, with no clear D. V gave up 3 bases and J gave up 3 bases, with 8 bases separating them. The CDR3 consists of 13 residues. From germline, CDR1 is MNHEY and CDR2 SVGAGI. The CDR3 DNA reads as TGTGCCAGCAGTTATGAGCGTGAAGAGACCCAGTACTTC. Protein: CASSYEREETQYF.

The V call is TRBV11-2, the J call TRBJ1-1, with a weak D call TRBD1 (5 bases). Germline V gives CDR1 SGHAT, CDR2 FQNNGV. CDR3 length: 14 residues. The ends were cut back, 3 bases at V and 4 bases at J, with 12 bases in the middle. CDR3 nucleotides: TGTGCCAGCAGCTTGCAGGGTGGAACCACTGAAGCTTTCTTT. Translation gives CASSLQGGTTEAFF.

This clonotype was seen many times. This chain links TRBV25-1 with TRBJ1-5, with no clear D. Germline CDR1 and CDR2: MGHDK and SYGVNS. With 6 bases removed from V and 2 bases from J, the gap between germline ends came to 8 bases. The CDR3 sequence is 13 residues long. The CDR3 is CASSHGGNQPQHF. CDR3 DNA sequence: TGTGCCAGCAGCCATGGAGGCAATCAGCCCCAGCATTTT.

This clonotype was counted only a few times. This chain joins TRBV7-2 and TRBJ1-4, with TRBD1 as a possible D gene (6 bases). Germline V CDR1 and CDR2: SGHTA, FQGNSA. Trimming removed 5 bases at V and 6 bases at J, with 19 bases between. CDR3 size: 16 residues. CDR3 DNA sequence: TGTGCCAGCAGCCGGGACATTCGGGAGGTGGATGAAAAACTGTTTTTT. Encoded protein: CASSRDIREVDEKLFF.

The DNA for the CDR3 is TGTGCCAGCAGCAGCGAACGGAAGGGTGAAAAACTGTTTTTT. Translating gives CASSSERKGEKLFF. The chain uses TRBV7-9 and TRBJ1-4; D is unclear. The ends were cut back, 5 bases at V and 7 bases at J, with 14 bases in the middle. CDR1 and CDR2 (germline): SEHNR, FQNEAQ (reference sequence). This CDR3 is built from 14 residues.

This clonotype was found once. At one end the junction does not follow the germline gene, possibly because of a read error. The V call is TRBV7-9, the J call TRBJ1-1; no clear D. The length of the CDR3 is 14 residues. From germline, CDR1 is SEHNR and CDR2 FQNEAQ (reference sequence). CDR3 in amino acids: CASSLDTLNTEALF. In DNA, the CDR3 is TGTGCCAGCAGCTTAGACACGTTGAACACTGAAGCTCTCTTT.

The V and J genes are TRBV20-1 and TRBJ2-3; D perhaps matches TRBD2 (9 bases). The J call may be wrong; the DNA end is better matched by TRBJ2-5. The germline V gene has CDR1 DFQATT and CDR2 SNEGSKA (reference sequence). The CDR3 runs to 19 residues. In DNA form, the CDR3 reads TGCAGTGCTAGCACGACAGGGGTCAGGCTAGCGGGATATGGGGGGACCCAGTACTTC. As protein: CSASTTGVRLAGYGGTQYF.